The T cell receptor beta chain under discussion was sequenced for a study of OX40 agonist ivuxolimab in advanced cancers. Study at large: Among those enrolled, mean age was about 58 years (range about 23 to 79) and 82.7% were male. Overall study findings and caveats: Expanded clones were, on average, more numerous in CD8+ T cells than in CD4+. The study did not work out the antigen specificity of the expanded peripheral T cells. There was clonal expansion of CD4+ and CD8+ blood T cells by week 6 at 0.1 to 3.0 mg/kg.

Assay used: immunoSEQ multiplex PCR; TCRdb lists only in-frame clones, some missing. This sample yields 45,000 to 70,000 clones, of which 83% are seen a single time; roughly 3.2% belongs to the top ten. The CDR3 spans 12 residues. Per germline, CDR1 MDHEN and CDR2 SYDVKM. V shed 4 bases and J shed 5 bases, with 7 bases lying between them. Note on this clone: What it binds is not known.

The origin of this receptor is an adult with an advanced solid tumor such as melanoma, head and neck, liver or kidney cancer. The sequencing here drew on CD4+ or CD8+ T cells sorted from blood, taken in a trial of the OX40 agonist ivuxolimab. The rearrangement uses TRBV28 and TRBJ2-3; D not certain. The CDR3 loop is CASSSERDTQYF. Here the CDR3 DNA reads TGTGCCAGCAGTTCGGAGAGAGATACGCAGTATTTT.